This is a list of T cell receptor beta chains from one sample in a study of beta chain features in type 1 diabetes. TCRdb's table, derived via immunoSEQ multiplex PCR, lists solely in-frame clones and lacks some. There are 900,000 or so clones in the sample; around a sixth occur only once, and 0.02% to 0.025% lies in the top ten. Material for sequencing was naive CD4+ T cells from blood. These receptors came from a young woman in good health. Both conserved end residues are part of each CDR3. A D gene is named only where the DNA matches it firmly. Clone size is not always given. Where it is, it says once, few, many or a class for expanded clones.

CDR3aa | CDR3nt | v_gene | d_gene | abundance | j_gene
CASSLVFLREQYF | TGTGCCAGCAGCTTAGTGTTCCTACGCGAGCAGTACTTC | TRBV7-2 | NA | NA | TRBJ2-7
CSGRRGTYNEQFF | TGCAGCGGAAGACGGGGAACCTACAATGAGCAGTTCTTC | TRBV29-1 | NA | NA | TRBJ2-1
CASSYRTGLHGYTF | TGTGCCAGCAGTTACCGAACAGGATTGCATGGCTACACCTTC | TRBV6-5 | NA | NA | TRBJ1-2
CASSLAASGSTWGQFF | TGCGCCAGCAGCCTCGCAGCTAGCGGGAGTACTTGGGGGCAGTTCTTC | TRBV4-3 | TRBD2 | NA | TRBJ2-1
CASSEKIRAYEQYF | TGTGCCAGCAGTGAAAAAATTCGAGCCTACGAGCAGTACTTC | TRBV6-1 | NA | few | TRBJ2-7
CASSYGLGEKLFF | TGCGCCAGCAGCTACGGACTTGGGGAAAAACTGTTTTTT | TRBV5-1 | NA | NA | TRBJ1-4
CASSDNTEAFF | TGTGCCAGCAGTGATAACACTGAAGCTTTCTTT | TRBV6-6 | NA | many | TRBJ1-1
CASTSGSIFGRNTGELFF | TGCGCCAGCACTAGCGGGAGTATTTTCGGTCGCAACACCGGGGAGCTGTTTTTT | TRBV5-1 | TRBD2 | few | TRBJ2-2
CASSYSWTGTYEQYF | TGTGCCAGCAGTTACTCCTGGACAGGGACCTACGAGCAGTACTTC | TRBV6-5 | TRBD1 | NA | TRBJ2-7
CASKSGTGFYEQYF | TGTGCCAGTAAGTCCGGGACAGGCTTCTACGAGCAGTACTTC | TRBV18 | TRBD1 | once | TRBJ2-7